These T cell receptor beta chains were read from a single sample in a study of post-analysis software for immune sequencing data. TCRdb recomputed calls from the PCR reads with MiXCR, one row per CDR3 protein. The table has about 500,000 distinct CDR3 sequences, approximately 46% seen once. The material sequenced was blood. Every receptor here comes from a girl between 10 and 17 years old with multiple sclerosis. The CDR3 runs from the conserved cysteine through the conserved F or W. A D gene is named only where the DNA matches it firmly. Rows may omit the clone size; those that give it use once, few, many or a size class.

clone_size: few
j_call: TRBJ1-4
d_call: .
v_call: TRBV7-2
cdr3_aa: CASSFPNRKLFF
cdr3_nt: TGTGCCAGCAGCTTTCCCAACCGGAAACTGTTTTTT

clone_size: few
j_call: TRBJ2-1
d_call: .
v_call: TRBV7-2
cdr3_aa: CASSALPGNEQFF
cdr3_nt: TGTGCCAGCAGCGCACTCCCGGGGAATGAGCAGTTCTTC

clone_size: .
j_call: TRBJ1-4
d_call: .
v_call: TRBV5-1
cdr3_aa: CACSLGMPPTNEKLFF
cdr3_nt: TGCGCCTGCAGCTTGGGTATGCCCCCAACTAATGAAAAACTGTTTTTT

clone_size: few
j_call: TRBJ2-3
d_call: .
v_call: TRBV6-1
cdr3_aa: CASSEIGPEGDTQYF
cdr3_nt: TGTGCCAGCAGTGAAATCGGCCCAGAAGGAGATACGCAGTATTTT

clone_size: .
j_call: TRBJ2-1
d_call: TRBD2
v_call: TRBV20-1
cdr3_aa: CSARGPPLGLAGREQFF
cdr3_nt: TGCAGTGCTAGAGGACCGCCCCTGGGACTAGCGGGTCGTGAGCAGTTCTTC

clone_size: .
j_call: TRBJ2-7
d_call: .
v_call: TRBV10-3
cdr3_aa: CAITQEGFGQYEQYF
cdr3_nt: TGTGCCATCACTCAGGAGGGGTTCGGTCAGTACGAGCAGTACTTC

clone_size: .
j_call: TRBJ2-7
d_call: TRBD2
v_call: TRBV7-2
cdr3_aa: CASSASRTSGRSYEQYF
cdr3_nt: TGTGCCAGCAGCGCCTCCCGGACTAGCGGGAGATCCTACGAGCAGTACTTC

clone_size: .
j_call: TRBJ2-7
d_call: .
v_call: TRBV6-1
cdr3_aa: CASSDRDKGYEQYF
cdr3_nt: TGTGCCAGCAGTGACCGGGACAAAGGATACGAGCAGTACTTC

clone_size: .
j_call: TRBJ2-1
d_call: TRBD2
v_call: TRBV20-1
cdr3_aa: CSASGTSGRVYNEQFF
cdr3_nt: TGCAGTGCTTCTGGGACTAGCGGGAGGGTTTACAATGAGCAGTTCTTC

clone_size: .
j_call: TRBJ1-5
d_call: .
v_call: TRBV6-5
cdr3_aa: CASSSQGSRVQPQHF
cdr3_nt: TGTGCCAGCAGTTCCCAAGGGTCGAGAGTTCAGCCCCAGCATTTT

clone_size: .
j_call: TRBJ2-1
d_call: .
v_call: TRBV7-9
cdr3_aa: CASSSRRDHLFNEQFF
cdr3_nt: TGTGCCAGCAGCTCAAGGCGAGATCACCTCTTCAATGAGCAGTTCTTC

clone_size: .
j_call: TRBJ2-7
d_call: TRBD2
v_call: TRBV10-3
cdr3_aa: CATGTSGETYEQYF
cdr3_nt: TGTGCCACCGGGACTAGCGGGGAGACCTACGAGCAGTACTTC

clone_size: .
j_call: TRBJ1-2
d_call: .
v_call: TRBV7-2
cdr3_aa: CASSRARRDVNYGYTF
cdr3_nt: TGTGCCAGCAGCCGGGCGCGAAGAGACGTAAACTATGGCTACACCTTC

clone_size: .
j_call: TRBJ2-1
d_call: .
v_call: TRBV7-7
cdr3_aa: CASSPDRNNEQFF
cdr3_nt: TGTGCTAGCAGCCCTGACAGGAACAATGAGCAGTTCTTC

clone_size: many
j_call: TRBJ2-5
d_call: .
v_call: TRBV6-6
cdr3_aa: CASSSGGETQYF
cdr3_nt: TGTGCCAGCAGTTCAGGGGGGGAGACCCAGTACTTC

clone_size: .
j_call: TRBJ2-7
d_call: TRBD1
v_call: TRBV3-1
cdr3_aa: CTSSQAGTGAHEQYF
cdr3_nt: TGTACCAGCAGCCAAGCCGGGACAGGGGCCCACGAGCAGTACTTC

clone_size: .
j_call: TRBJ2-3
d_call: TRBD2
v_call: TRBV29-1
cdr3_aa: CSVEANEGSTSGGDTQYF
cdr3_nt: TGCAGCGTTGAAGCAAATGAGGGGTCAACTAGCGGGGGTGATACGCAGTATTTT

clone_size: few
j_call: TRBJ2-1
d_call: .
v_call: TRBV7-3
cdr3_aa: CASSFDYYNEQFF
cdr3_nt: TGTGCCAGCAGCTTCGACTATTACAATGAGCAGTTCTTC

clone_size: .
j_call: TRBJ2-7
d_call: .
v_call: TRBV7-2
cdr3_aa: CASSYYMDSRYEQYF
cdr3_nt: TGTGCCAGCAGCTACTATATGGACAGTAGGTACGAGCAGTACTTC

clone_size: .
j_call: TRBJ1-1
d_call: .
v_call: TRBV28
cdr3_aa: CASSHQGKAFF
cdr3_nt: TGTGCCAGCAGCCACCAGGGGAAAGCTTTCTTT

clone_size: .
j_call: TRBJ2-1
d_call: .
v_call: TRBV5-1
cdr3_aa: CASKWGPTTRDEQFF
cdr3_nt: TGCGCCAGCAAGTGGGGCCCAACCACGAGGGATGAGCAGTTCTTC

clone_size: .
j_call: TRBJ2-7
d_call: TRBD1
v_call: TRBV7-3
cdr3_aa: CASSLLGTAEGQYF
cdr3_nt: TGTGCCAGCAGCTTATTAGGGACAGCCGAGGGGCAGTACTTC

clone_size: .
j_call: TRBJ2-7
d_call: .
v_call: TRBV29-1
cdr3_aa: CSVGDGDEQYF
cdr3_nt: TGCAGCGTTGGGGATGGGGACGAGCAGTACTTC